These T cell receptor beta chains were read from a single sample in a study of blood T cell repertoires in COVID-19. Profiling relied on immunoSEQ multiplex PCR, and the TCRdb table lists in-frame clones only, not all of them. The sample lists under 300,000 clones; 89% were seen once. The sequenced sample was peripheral blood. These receptors all stem from a woman aged 40 to 50 who had recovered from COVID-19. Both conserved end residues are part of each CDR3. A D gene is named only where the DNA matches it firmly. Size tells how often a clone was seen (once, few, many) or the class of an expanded clone, and some rows leave it out.

d_gene: TRBD1
j_gene: TRBJ1-1
v_gene: TRBV24-1
abundance: once
CDR3nt: TGTGCCACCAGTGACCGCGGACAGGGACAAGCTTTCTTT
CDR3aa: CATSDRGQGQAFF

d_gene: -
j_gene: TRBJ2-7
v_gene: TRBV7-8
abundance: -
CDR3nt: TGTGCCAGCAGCTTACCAGGGGACTACGAGCAGTACTTC
CDR3aa: CASSLPGDYEQYF

d_gene: -
j_gene: TRBJ2-7
v_gene: TRBV18
abundance: -
CDR3nt: TGTGCCAGCTCACCCCGTACACGGGACGAGCAGTACTTC
CDR3aa: CASSPRTRDEQYF

d_gene: TRBD2
j_gene: TRBJ2-5
v_gene: TRBV27
abundance: -
CDR3nt: TGTGCCAGCAGTTTAAATGGGAGGGCCATGTGGGAGACCCAGTACTTC
CDR3aa: CASSLNGRAMWETQYF

d_gene: TRBD2
j_gene: TRBJ2-7
v_gene: TRBV11-3
abundance: -
CDR3nt: TGTGCCAGCAGCTTCGGACTAGCCGGAGGGTTCTACGAGCAGTACTTC
CDR3aa: CASSFGLAGGFYEQYF

d_gene: -
j_gene: TRBJ2-7
v_gene: TRBV27
abundance: -
CDR3nt: TGTGCCAGCAGTTTAGAGGGATCGGGCCCCTACGAGCAGTACTTC
CDR3aa: CASSLEGSGPYEQYF

d_gene: -
j_gene: TRBJ1-4
v_gene: TRBV28
abundance: -
CDR3nt: TGTGCCAGCAGGAGGGTGTCGACGGGTGAAAAACTGTTTTTT
CDR3aa: CASRRVSTGEKLFF

d_gene: TRBD2
j_gene: TRBJ2-1
v_gene: TRBV9
abundance: -
CDR3nt: TGTGCCAGCAGCAGTACTAGCGGGAGCTCCAATGAGCAGTTCTTC
CDR3aa: CASSSTSGSSNEQFF

d_gene: TRBD2
j_gene: TRBJ2-3
v_gene: TRBV7-2
abundance: -
CDR3nt: TGTGCCAGCAGCGCGAGACTAGCGGGGGACGGCACAGATACGCAGTATTTT
CDR3aa: CASSARLAGDGTDTQYF

d_gene: -
j_gene: TRBJ1-1
v_gene: TRBV5-1
abundance: -
CDR3nt: TGCGCCAGCAGCGAACTCGAAGAGACTGAAGCTTTCTTT
CDR3aa: CASSELEETEAFF

d_gene: -
j_gene: TRBJ2-1
v_gene: TRBV24-1
abundance: -
CDR3nt: TGTGCCACCAGTGATTTCAGGGCGGGGTCCTACAATGAGCAGTTCTTC
CDR3aa: CATSDFRAGSYNEQFF

d_gene: -
j_gene: TRBJ1-1
v_gene: TRBV7-2
abundance: -
CDR3nt: TGTGCCAGCAGCTCCTTCGGAGGGCGAGCTTTCTTT
CDR3aa: CASSSFGGRAFF

d_gene: TRBD2
j_gene: TRBJ2-1
v_gene: TRBV12-3/TRBV12-4
abundance: -
CDR3nt: TGTGCCACCCGGAGGGAGGGTGAGCAGTTCTTC
CDR3aa: CATRREGEQFF

d_gene: -
j_gene: TRBJ2-1
v_gene: TRBV7-2
abundance: -
CDR3nt: TGTGCCAGCAGCTTTTACCACCTGAGCTCCTACAATGAGCAGTTCTTC
CDR3aa: CASSFYHLSSYNEQFF

d_gene: -
j_gene: TRBJ1-3
v_gene: TRBV3-1/TRBV3-2
abundance: -
CDR3nt: TGTGCCAGCAGCCAAGAAATGGGGAGGACTAGGGCTGGAAACACCATATATTTT
CDR3aa: CASSQEMGRTRAGNTIYF

d_gene: -
j_gene: TRBJ1-4
v_gene: TRBV19
abundance: -
CDR3nt: TGTGCCAGTAGTATACGACAGCAACGAGGTGAAAAACTGTTTTTT
CDR3aa: CASSIRQQRGEKLFF

d_gene: TRBD2
j_gene: TRBJ2-7
v_gene: TRBV7-9
abundance: -
CDR3nt: TGTGCCAGCGGGGCTAGCGGTACCTACGAGCAGTACTTC
CDR3aa: CASGASGTYEQYF